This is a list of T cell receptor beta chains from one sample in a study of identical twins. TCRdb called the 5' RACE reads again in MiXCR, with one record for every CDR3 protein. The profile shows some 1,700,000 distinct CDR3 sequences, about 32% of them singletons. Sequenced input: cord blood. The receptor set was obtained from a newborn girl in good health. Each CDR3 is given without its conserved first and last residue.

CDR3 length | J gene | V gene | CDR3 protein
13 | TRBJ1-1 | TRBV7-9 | ASSFSYRGDTEAF
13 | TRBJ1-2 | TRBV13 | ASSPGPSSDYGYT
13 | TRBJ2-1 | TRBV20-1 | SACGLPRSDNEQF
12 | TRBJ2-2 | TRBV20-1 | SARALASTGELF
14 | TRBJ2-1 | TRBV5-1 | ASSLGTGVTYNEQF
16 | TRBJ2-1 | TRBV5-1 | ASSLEAAGPSSYNEQF
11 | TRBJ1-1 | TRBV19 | ASSPSANTEAF
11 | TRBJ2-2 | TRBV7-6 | ASSTFSTGELF
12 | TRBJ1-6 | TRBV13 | ASSLEGGNSPLH
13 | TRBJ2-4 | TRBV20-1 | SATPGQGAKNIQY
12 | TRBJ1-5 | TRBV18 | ASSRDLGNQPQH
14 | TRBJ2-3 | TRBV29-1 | SVVGVGTGVADTQY
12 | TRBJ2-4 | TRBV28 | ASSLPLGVAIQY
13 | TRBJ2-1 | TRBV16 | ASSQPPGRANEQF
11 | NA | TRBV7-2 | ASSVEAYNEQY
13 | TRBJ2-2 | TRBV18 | ASSPGGGKAGELF
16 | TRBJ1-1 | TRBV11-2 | ASSLSLRAGAMNTEAF
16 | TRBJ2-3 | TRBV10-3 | AISDKASGRAMTDTQY
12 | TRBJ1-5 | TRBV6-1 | ATSLGTGNQPQH
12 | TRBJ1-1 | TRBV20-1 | SARDRTLNTEAF
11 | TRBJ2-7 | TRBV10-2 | ASSGYTRSEQY
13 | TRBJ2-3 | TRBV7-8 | ASSPRGLYTDTQY
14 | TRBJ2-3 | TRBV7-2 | ASSLFGQGRTDTQY
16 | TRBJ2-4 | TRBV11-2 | ASSLTGGLGMAKNIQY
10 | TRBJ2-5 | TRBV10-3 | AISPGVETQY
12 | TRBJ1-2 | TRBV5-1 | ASSPMTGDYGYT
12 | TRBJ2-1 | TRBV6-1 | ASKRDASHNEQF
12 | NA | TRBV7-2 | ASSLVASEYEQY
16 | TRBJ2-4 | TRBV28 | ASSPTGVRTLAKNIQY
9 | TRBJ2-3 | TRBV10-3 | AILATDTQY
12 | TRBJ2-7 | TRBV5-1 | ASGPGLAAYEQY
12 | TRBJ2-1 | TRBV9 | ASSVEGAGNEQF
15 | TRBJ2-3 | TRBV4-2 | ASSHNSPGRRTDTQY
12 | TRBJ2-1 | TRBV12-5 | ASALIAGNNEQF
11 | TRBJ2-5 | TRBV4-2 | ASSQRLDREQY
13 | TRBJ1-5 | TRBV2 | ASSEGRGSDQPQH
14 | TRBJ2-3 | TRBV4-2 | ASSQDGREGRDTQY
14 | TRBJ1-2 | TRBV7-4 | ASSSLRGRGGYGYT
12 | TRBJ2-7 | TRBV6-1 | ASSERDSSYEQY
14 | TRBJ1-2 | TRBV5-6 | ASSLRWGPLGYGYT
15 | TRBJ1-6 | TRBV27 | ASSPGQGRPYNSPLH
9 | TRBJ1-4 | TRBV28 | ASSLRRELF
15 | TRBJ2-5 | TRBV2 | ASRRTSGGPKQETQY
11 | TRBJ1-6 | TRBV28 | ASSDNRDSPLH
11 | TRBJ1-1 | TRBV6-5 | ASRTRRWGEAF
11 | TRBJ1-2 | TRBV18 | ASSPAGYYGYT
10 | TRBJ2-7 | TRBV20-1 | SAGQDYYEQY
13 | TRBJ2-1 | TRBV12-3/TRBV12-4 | ASSLSPDSNNEQF
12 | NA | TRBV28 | ASTKRSPAAEQY
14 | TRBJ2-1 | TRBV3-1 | ASSQDARMGHDEQF